The clone carrying this T cell receptor (beta chain) has only one observation. Its antigen remains unknown. These data belong to a study of vaccination effects on CD4 cells after COVID-19. Trimming shortened V by 5 bases and J by 7 bases, and 19 bases separated the two germline ends. This CDR3 has 15 residues. The germline V gene encodes CDR1 SGHRS and CDR2 YFSETQ. Here immunoSEQ multiplex PCR was the method, and the copy in TCRdb shows in-frame clones only, minus some. This sample has 55,000 to 80,000 clones, with approximately 70% found just once. After expansion with viral peptide pools in the ViraFEST assay, antigen-specific CD4+ T cells were sequenced. Culturing for 10 to 11 days preceded CD4+ T cell isolation. Negative nucleocapsid antibody tests before and after vaccination confirmed no previous SARS-CoV-2 infection. Supplemented with roughly 9 IU/ml IL-2 and roughly 10 ug/ml peptides, fewer than 2.5 million PBMC per well were kept in culture. A half-medium replacement with IL-2 medium was carried out on days 3 and 7.

Study observations and caveats: Infection-derived and vaccine-derived clones contracted markedly late after vaccination.

This TCR came from a human donor who received a COVID-19 vaccine. The chain uses TRBV5-1 and TRBJ2-1, with D perhaps matching TRBD2 (7 bases). This sample comprised CD4+ T cells from PBMCs cultured with HCoV-OC43 spike peptides, obtained before COVID-19 vaccination. Subset noted: HCoV-OC43 spike overlapping peptide pool stimulation. CDR3 region: CASRFSIGGANEQFF. The CDR3, as DNA: TGCGCCAGCAGGTTCAGCATAGGGGGGGCAAATGAGCAGTTCTTC. The full variable domain, in which reference TRBV5-1 and TRBJ2-1 provide the parts outside the CDR3, is KAGVTQTPRYLIKTRGQQVTLSCSPISGHRSVSWYQQTPGQGLQFLFEYFSETQRNKGNFPGRFSGRQFSNSRSEMNVSTLELGDSALYLCASRFSIGGANEQFFGPGTRLTVL.